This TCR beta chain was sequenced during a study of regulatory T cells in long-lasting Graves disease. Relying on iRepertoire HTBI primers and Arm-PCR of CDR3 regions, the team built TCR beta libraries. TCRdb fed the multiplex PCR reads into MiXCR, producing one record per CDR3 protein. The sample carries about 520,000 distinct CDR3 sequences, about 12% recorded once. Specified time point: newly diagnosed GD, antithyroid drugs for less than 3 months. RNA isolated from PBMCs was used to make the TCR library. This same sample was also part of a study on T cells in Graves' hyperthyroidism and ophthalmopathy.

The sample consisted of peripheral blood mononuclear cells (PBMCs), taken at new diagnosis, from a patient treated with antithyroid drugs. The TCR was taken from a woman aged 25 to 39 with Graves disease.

This CDR3 reads CASSQDRGYLATQYF. As DNA, the CDR3 is TGCGCCAGCAGCCAAGATCGGGGATACCTAGCGACCCAGTACTTC. V and J are TRBV4-3 and TRBJ2-5; the D gene is possibly TRBD2 (5 bases). Trimming took 0 bases from V and 7 from J, leaving 15 bases between them. This CDR3 is built from 15 residues. Germline CDR1 LGHNA, CDR2 YSLEER.